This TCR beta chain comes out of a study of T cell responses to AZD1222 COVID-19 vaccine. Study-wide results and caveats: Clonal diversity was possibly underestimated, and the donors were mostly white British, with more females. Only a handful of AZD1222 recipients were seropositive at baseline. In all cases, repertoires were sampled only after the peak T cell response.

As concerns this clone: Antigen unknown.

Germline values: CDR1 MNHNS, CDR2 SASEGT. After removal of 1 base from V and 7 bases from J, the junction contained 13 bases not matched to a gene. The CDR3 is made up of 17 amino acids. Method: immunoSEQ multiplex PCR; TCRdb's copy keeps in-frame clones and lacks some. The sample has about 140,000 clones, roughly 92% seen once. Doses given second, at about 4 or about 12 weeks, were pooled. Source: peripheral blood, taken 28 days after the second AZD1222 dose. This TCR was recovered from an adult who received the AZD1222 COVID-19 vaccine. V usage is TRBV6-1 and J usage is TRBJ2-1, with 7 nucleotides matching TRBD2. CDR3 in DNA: TGTGCCAGCAGTGAAGATCCTAGCGGATTTTTTTCGAATGAGCAGTTCTTC. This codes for CASSEDPSGFFSNEQFF.